The T cell receptor beta chain under discussion was sequenced for a study of blood T cells in healthy people across ages. Through a sample-barcoded 5' primer and a J-beta primer mix, a second PCR was run for roughly 7 to 12 cycles. A template-switch adaptor that had 12 random nucleotides put a tag on each cDNA molecule. TCRdb called the 5' RACE reads again in MiXCR, with one record for every CDR3 protein. The data contain about 1.5 million distinct CDR3 sequences, about 45% of them seen just once; the ten biggest clones take up over 3.5%. The V gene's germline CDR1 is SGHRS and CDR2 YFSETQ. J was trimmed by 4 bases and V by 4 bases; bases with no gene match: 10. The CDR3 totals 16 residues.

The J gene is TRBJ2-1, the V gene TRBV5-1; TRBD2 aligns across 8 bases. Sequenced: blood. This clonotype was sampled from a woman under 30 in good health. The CDR3 DNA is TGCGCCAGCAGCCAACAACGAGCGGGGGAATACAATGAGCAGTTCTTC. Translated: CASSQQRAGEYNEQFF.